Below are 11 T cell receptor beta chains sequenced from a single sample in a study of shared clonotypes between healthy human individuals. The method was immunoSEQ multiplex PCR; TCRdb's version includes in-frame clones alone and lacks a portion of them. The sample lists roughly 500,000 clones; roughly 77% were seen once. Sequencing was carried out using PBMCs. The receptor source for this set is a woman in her forties in good health. Some clones in this sample may be carry-over from other donors' samples.

This clone was counted between two and nine times. This chain uses TRBV28 with TRBJ1-5; TRBD1 might be the D (6 bases). The CDR3 sequence is 13 residues long. Germline CDR1 MDHEN, CDR2 SYDVKM. Trimming removed 9 bases at V and 0 bases at J, with 9 bases between. CDR3 sequence reads: CARAGDSNQPQHF. The CDR3 DNA follows: TGTGCCAGGGCAGGGGATAGCAATCAGCCCCAGCATTTT.

V is TRBV5-6 and J is TRBJ2-7, with TRBD1 matching over 8 bases. The V gene end was trimmed by 3 bases and the J gene end by 2 bases; junction bases not matched to a gene: 7. Per the germline V gene, CDR1 is SGHDT and CDR2 is YYEEEE. The CDR3 is made up of 15 amino acids. The CDR3 bases are TGTGCCAGCAGCTCGAACAGGGGGAGGACCTACGAGCAGTACTTC. It encodes CASSSNRGRTYEQYF. The whole variable domain, remainder taken from reference TRBV5-6 and TRBJ2-7, is DAGVTQSPTHLIKTRGQQVTLRCSPKSGHDTVSWYQQALGQGPQFIFQYYEEEERQRGNFPDRFSGHQFPNYSSELNVNALLLGDSALYLCASSSNRGRTYEQYFGPGTRLTVT.

The chain couples TRBV2 to TRBJ1-5; D not certain. This CDR3 comprises 12 residues. The germline V gene encodes CDR1 SNHLY and CDR2 FYNNEI. V was pared by 3 bases and J by 1 base, with 1 base between. The CDR3 protein is CASSESNQPQHF. The DNA of the CDR3 is TGTGCCAGCAGTGAGAGCAATCAGCCCCAGCATTTT.

The rearrangement links TRBV19 to TRBJ2-1, with 7 bases lining up with TRBD2. This CDR3 contains 14 residues. V shed 3 bases, J shed 5 bases, and the junction held 4 bases outside the gene matches. Germline CDR1 is LNHDA and CDR2 is SQIVND (reference sequence). The CDR3 nucleotides are TGTGCCAGTAGTATGGGCCTAGCGGACAATGAGCAGTTCTTC. Its protein product is CASSMGLADNEQFF.

The gene calls are TRBV5-4 and TRBJ2-7, with D perhaps TRBD2 (6 bases). V was shortened by 1 base and J by 0 bases, with 17 bases between the two germline ends. CDR1 and CDR2 (germline): SGHNT, YYREEE (reference sequence). The CDR3 consists of 17 residues. The CDR3 is CASSLFDTDGSSYEQYF. CDR3 in DNA: TGTGCCAGCAGCTTGTTCGATACGGACGGGAGCTCCTACGAGCAGTACTTC.

The chain carries TRBV7-2 and TRBJ1-2, with a possible D match to TRBD1 (5 bases). CDR1 is SGHTA and CDR2 is FQGNSA in the germline V gene. V lost 3 bases and J 4 bases, leaving 15 bases between the germline ends. This CDR3 comprises 15 residues. The CDR3 here is CASSFVRQTVYGYTF. The CDR3 DNA is TGTGCCAGCAGCTTTGTTAGACAGACCGTCTATGGCTACACCTTC.

V gene TRBV28 combines with J gene TRBJ1-1, with TRBD1 matching 8 bases. V was pared by 3 bases and J by 7 bases, with 4 bases of the junction left unmatched. The CDR3 spans 13 residues. In germline, CDR1 is MDHEN, CDR2 SYDVKM. The CDR3 DNA sequence: TGTGCCAGCAGTTTGGGGACAGGCCTTGAAGCTTTCTTT. Protein product: CASSLGTGLEAFF.

This clone was seen repeatedly, ten times or more. The chain couples TRBV28 to TRBJ2-7; D call uncertain. The CDR3 has 15 residues. Deletions cut 6 bases from V and 0 bases from J, with 15 bases between. Germline V CDR1 and CDR2: MDHEN, SYDVKM. CDR3 in DNA: TGTGCCAGCAGACGCGGCCCAAGCCCCTCCTACGAGCAGTACTTC. Translating it yields CASRRGPSPSYEQYF.

The chain recombines TRBV5-1 with TRBJ2-1; possibly TRBD1 for D (5 bases). Per germline, CDR1 SGHRS and CDR2 YFSETQ. The CDR3 is 13 residues long. With 1 base removed from V and 6 bases from J, the gap between germline ends came to 8 bases. This CDR3 is CASSLHQGNEQFF. The CDR3 region has the DNA TGCGCCAGCAGCTTGCATCAGGGCAATGAGCAGTTCTTC. The full variable domain, with the rest looked up from reference TRBV5-1 and TRBJ2-1, is KAGVTQTPRYLIKTRGQQVTLSCSPISGHRSVSWYQQTPGQGLQFLFEYFSETQRNKGNFPGRFSGRQFSNSRSEMNVSTLELGDSALYLCASSLHQGNEQFFGPGTRLTVL.

In the case of this clone: An end of the junction differs from the germline gene, which may be a read error. The gene calls are TRBV18 and TRBJ2-1; D is undetermined. This CDR3 is 16 amino acids long. CDR1 and CDR2 from the germline V gene are KGHSH and LQKENI. CDR3 sequence: CASSPPAPSSYSEQFF. The CDR3 DNA follows: TGTGCCAGCTCACCACCTGCGCCGAGCTCCTACAGTGAGCAGTTCTTC.

This sequence joins TRBV4-2 and TRBJ2-5, with 7 bases identical to TRBD2. The DNA end is a closer match to TRBJ2-7, so the J assignment may be wrong. Germline loops: CDR1 LGHNA, CDR2 YNFKEQ. The CDR3 is 16 residues long. CDR3: CASSQEMAGVAYEQYF. The CDR3 bases are TGTGCCAGCAGCCAAGAGATGGCGGGGGTGGCCTACGAGCAGTACTTC.